This TCR beta chain derives from a study of beta chain features in type 1 diabetes. Study conclusions and caveats: Patients showed naive, central memory and Treg TCRB repertoires that appeared more similar than those of healthy donors. Patients and controls would be equally affected if PCR favored shorter templates.

This CDR3 is built from 14 residues. CDR1 is SGHNT and CDR2 is YENEEA in the germline V gene. Trimming left V 5 bases short and J 5 bases short, with 13 bases between. Sorting based on CD45RO/CCR7/CD25/CD127/CD95/CD27 separated CD4+ naive, central memory, regulatory and stem cell-like memory cells. This clone was observed a handful of times. No antigen is known for it. Sequenced material consisted of expressed TCRB transcripts (all of the isolated RNA was reverse transcribed). Generated by immunoSEQ multiplex PCR, the TCRdb table keeps only in-frame clones and is missing some. The top ten hold roughly 6.7% of the sample, which has 300,000 to 350,000 clones, approximately 15% seen once.

V and J are TRBV11-3 and TRBJ2-1; perhaps TRBD2 as D (6 bases). Sequencing was done on a sample of central memory CD4+ T cells from blood. This TCR derives from a man aged 25 to 40 in good health. The CDR3, as DNA: TGTGCCAGCAGCGAGGGGACTTACGACAATGAGCAGTTCTTC. Protein sequence: CASSEGTYDNEQFF. Looking up the rest from reference TRBV11-3 and TRBJ2-1 gives the full variable domain: EAGVVQSPRYKIIEKKQPVAFWCNPISGHNTLYWYLQNLGQGPELLIRYENEEAVDDSQLPKDRFSAERLKGVDSTLKIQPAELGDSAVYLCASSEGTYDNEQFFGPGTRLTVL.